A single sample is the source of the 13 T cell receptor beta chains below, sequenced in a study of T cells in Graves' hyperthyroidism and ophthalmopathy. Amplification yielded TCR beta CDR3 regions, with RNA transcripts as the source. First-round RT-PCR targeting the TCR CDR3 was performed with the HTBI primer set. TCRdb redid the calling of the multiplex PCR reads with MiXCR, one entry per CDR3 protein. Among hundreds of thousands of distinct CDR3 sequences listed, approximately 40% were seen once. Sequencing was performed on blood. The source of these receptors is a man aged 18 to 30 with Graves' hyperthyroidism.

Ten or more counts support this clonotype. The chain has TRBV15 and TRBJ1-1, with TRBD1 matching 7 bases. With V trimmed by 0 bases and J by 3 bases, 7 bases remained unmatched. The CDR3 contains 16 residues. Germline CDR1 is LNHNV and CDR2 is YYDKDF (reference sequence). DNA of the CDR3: TGTGCCACCAGCAGAGAGACAGGGAATAAGGACACTGAAGCTTTCTTT. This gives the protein CATSRETGNKDTEAFF. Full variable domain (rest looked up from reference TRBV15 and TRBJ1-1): DAMVIQNPRYQVTQFGKPVTLSCSQTLNHNVMYWYQQKSSQAPKLLFHYYDKDFNNEADTPDNFQSRRPNTSFCFLDIRSPGLGDTAMYLCATSRETGNKDTEAFFGQGTRLTVV.

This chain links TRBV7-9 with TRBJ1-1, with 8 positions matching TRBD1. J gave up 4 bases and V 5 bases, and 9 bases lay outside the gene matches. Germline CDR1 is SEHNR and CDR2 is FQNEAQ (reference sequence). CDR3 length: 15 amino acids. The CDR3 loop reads CASSQQDRGGTEAFF. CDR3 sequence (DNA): TGTGCCAGCAGCCAACAAGACAGGGGTGGCACTGAAGCTTTCTTT.

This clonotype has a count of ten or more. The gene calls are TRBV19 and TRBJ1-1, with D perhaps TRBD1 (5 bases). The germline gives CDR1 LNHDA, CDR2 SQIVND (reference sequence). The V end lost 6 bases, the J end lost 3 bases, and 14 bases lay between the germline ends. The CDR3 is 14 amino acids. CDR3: CASRGDEVYTEAFF. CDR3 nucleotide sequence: TGTGCCAGTAGAGGGGACGAGGTTTACACTGAAGCTTTCTTT.

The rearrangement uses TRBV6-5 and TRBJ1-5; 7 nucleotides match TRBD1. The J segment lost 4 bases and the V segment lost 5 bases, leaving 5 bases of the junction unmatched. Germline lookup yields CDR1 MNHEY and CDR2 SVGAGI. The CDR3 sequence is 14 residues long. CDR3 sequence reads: CASSRGQANQPQHF. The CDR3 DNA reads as TGTGCCAGCAGTCGTGGACAGGCGAATCAGCCCCAGCATTTT.

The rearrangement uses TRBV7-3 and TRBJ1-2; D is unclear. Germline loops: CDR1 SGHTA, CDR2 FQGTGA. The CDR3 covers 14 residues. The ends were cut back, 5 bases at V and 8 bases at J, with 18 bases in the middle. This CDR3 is CASSIARPGSGYTF. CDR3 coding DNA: TGTGCCAGCAGCATAGCAAGGCCGGGGTCCGGCTACACCTTC.

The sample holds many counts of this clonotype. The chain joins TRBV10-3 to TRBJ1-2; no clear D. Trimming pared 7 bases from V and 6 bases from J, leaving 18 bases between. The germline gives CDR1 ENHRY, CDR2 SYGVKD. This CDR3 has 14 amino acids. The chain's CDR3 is CAINPAYWGNGYTF. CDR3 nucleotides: TGTGCCATCAATCCGGCGTACTGGGGTAATGGCTACACCTTC.

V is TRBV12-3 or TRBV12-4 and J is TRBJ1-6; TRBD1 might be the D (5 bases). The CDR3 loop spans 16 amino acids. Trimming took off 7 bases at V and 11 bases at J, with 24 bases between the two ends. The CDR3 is CASTRKGSGRAAPLHF. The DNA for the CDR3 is TGTGCCAGCACCCGAAAGGGGTCGGGGCGGGCGGCACCCCTCCACTTT.

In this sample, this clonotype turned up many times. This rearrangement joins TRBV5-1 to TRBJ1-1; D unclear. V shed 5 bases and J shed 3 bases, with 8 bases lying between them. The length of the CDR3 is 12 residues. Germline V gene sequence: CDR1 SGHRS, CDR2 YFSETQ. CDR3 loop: CASRTTDTEAFF. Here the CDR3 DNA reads TGCGCCAGCAGGACCACAGACACTGAAGCTTTCTTT.

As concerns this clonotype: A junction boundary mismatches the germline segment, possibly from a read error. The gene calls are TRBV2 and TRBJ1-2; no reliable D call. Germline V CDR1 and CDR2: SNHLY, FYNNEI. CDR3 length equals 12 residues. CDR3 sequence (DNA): TGTGCCAGCAGTAAAAGCCACGAGCAGTTCTTCTTC. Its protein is CASSKSHEQFFF.

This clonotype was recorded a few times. In DNA, the CDR3 is TGTGCCAGCAGCCAAGGAATCGTTAGCAATCAGCCCCAGCATTTT. This codes for CASSQGIVSNQPQHF. The V gene is TRBV10-3, the J gene TRBJ1-5; D call uncertain. Trimming pared 10 bases from V and 0 bases from J, leaving 16 bases between. Germline V lookup: CDR1 ENHRY, CDR2 SYGVKD. The CDR3 has 15 residues.

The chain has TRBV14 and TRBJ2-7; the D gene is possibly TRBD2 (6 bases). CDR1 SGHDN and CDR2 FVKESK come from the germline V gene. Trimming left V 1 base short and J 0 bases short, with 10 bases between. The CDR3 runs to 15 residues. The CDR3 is CASSQGGVYSYEQYF. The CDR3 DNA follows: TGTGCCAGCAGCCAAGGCGGGGTATACTCCTACGAGCAGTACTTC. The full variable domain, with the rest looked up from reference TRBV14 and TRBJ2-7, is EAGVTQFPSHSVIEKGQTVTLRCDPISGHDNLYWYRRVMGKEIKFLLHFVKESKQDESGMPNNRFLAERTGGTYSTLKVQPAELEDSGVYFCASSQGGVYSYEQYFGPGTRLTVT.

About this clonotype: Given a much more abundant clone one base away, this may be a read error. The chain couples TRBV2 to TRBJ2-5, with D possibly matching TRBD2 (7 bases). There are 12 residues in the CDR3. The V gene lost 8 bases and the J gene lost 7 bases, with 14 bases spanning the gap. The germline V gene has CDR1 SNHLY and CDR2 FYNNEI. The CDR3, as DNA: TGTGCCAGCGAAAGGGGGGGGGGGACCCAGTACTTC. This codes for CASERGGGTQYF.

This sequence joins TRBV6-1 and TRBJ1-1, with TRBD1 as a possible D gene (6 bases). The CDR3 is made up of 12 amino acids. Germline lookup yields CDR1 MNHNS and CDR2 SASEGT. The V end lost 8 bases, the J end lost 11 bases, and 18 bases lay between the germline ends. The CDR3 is CASGTDRLRAFF. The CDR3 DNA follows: TGTGCCAGCGGGACGGACAGACTTCGTGCTTTCTTT.